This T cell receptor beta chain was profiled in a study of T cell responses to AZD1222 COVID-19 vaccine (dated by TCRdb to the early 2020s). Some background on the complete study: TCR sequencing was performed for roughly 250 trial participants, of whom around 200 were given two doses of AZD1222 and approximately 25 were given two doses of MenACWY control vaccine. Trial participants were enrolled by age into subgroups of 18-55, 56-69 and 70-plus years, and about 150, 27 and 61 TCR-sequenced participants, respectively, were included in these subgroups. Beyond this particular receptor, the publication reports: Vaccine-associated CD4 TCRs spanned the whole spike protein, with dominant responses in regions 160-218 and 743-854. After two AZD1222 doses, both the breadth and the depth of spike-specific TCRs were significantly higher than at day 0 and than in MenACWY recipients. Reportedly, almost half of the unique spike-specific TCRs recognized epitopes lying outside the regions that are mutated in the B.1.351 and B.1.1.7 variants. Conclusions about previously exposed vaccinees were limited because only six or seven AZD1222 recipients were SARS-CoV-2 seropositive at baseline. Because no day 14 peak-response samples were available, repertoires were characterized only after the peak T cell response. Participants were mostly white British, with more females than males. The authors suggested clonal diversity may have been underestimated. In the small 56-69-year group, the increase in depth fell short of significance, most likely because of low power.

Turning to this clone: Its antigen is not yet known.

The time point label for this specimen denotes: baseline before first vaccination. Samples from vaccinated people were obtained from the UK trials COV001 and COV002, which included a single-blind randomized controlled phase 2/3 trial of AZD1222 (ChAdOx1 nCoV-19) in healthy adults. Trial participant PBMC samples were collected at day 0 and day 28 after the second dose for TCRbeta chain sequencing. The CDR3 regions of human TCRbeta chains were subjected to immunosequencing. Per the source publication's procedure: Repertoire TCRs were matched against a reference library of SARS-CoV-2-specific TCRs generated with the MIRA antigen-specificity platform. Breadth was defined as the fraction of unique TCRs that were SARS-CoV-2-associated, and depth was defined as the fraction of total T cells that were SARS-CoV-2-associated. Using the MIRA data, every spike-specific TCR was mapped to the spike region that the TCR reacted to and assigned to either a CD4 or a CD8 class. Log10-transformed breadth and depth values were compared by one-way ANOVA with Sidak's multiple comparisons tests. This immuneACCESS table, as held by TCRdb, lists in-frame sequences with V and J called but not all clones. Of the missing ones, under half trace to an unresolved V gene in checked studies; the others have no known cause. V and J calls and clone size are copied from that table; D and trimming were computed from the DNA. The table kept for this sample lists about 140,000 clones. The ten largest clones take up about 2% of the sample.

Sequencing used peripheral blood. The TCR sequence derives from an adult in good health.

In nucleotide form, the sequence is TGCAGCGTAGCCGGGACAGGGGGCTTAGGGGAGACCCAGTACTTC. This encodes CSVAGTGGLGETQYF. This chain is built from TRBV29-1 and TRBJ2-5; TRBD1 aligns with 12 central bases. From the cysteine up to the phenylalanine, the CDR3 has a length of 15 residues. Only CDR3 DNA remains: 45 bases, in frame from the first base. CDR1 and CDR2, looked up from the germline V gene, are SQVTM and ANQGSEA. At the junction V is shortened by 6 bases and J by 5 bases; bases outside the gene matches: 10.